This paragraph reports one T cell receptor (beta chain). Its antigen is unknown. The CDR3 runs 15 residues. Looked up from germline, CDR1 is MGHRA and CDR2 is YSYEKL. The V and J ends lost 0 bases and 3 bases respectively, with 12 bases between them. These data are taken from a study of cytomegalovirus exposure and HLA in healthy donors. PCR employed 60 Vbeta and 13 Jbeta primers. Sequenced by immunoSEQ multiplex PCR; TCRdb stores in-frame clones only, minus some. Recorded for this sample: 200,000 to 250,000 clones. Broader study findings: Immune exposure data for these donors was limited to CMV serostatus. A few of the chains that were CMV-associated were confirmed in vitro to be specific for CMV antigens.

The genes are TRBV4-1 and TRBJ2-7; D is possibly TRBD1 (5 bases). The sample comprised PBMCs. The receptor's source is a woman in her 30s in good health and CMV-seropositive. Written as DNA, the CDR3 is TGCGCCAGCAGCCAAGACAAGGGGATAGGCTACGAGCAGTACTTC. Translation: CASSQDKGIGYEQYF.